Following are 24 T cell receptor beta chains from one sample sequenced in a study of CD8 T cells in ankylosing spondylitis. Their antigens are not known. TCRdb processed the 5' RACE reads anew with MiXCR; each CDR3 protein has one entry. The sample holds hundreds of thousands of distinct CDR3 sequences, roughly 10% seen once. Study conclusions and caveats: For ankylosing spondylitis blood, a TCR beta motif of under ten highly homologous variants appeared characteristic.

The sequenced sample was blood, either unsorted or a sorted T cell fraction (not recorded which). The receptor set was obtained from a male donor with ankylosing spondylitis.

This clonotype was seen more than once but under ten times. The chain couples TRBV7-8 to TRBJ2-6; D is uncertain. The CDR3 consists of 13 residues. V was shortened by 3 bases and J by 12 bases, with 12 bases between the two germline ends. Germline CDR1 and CDR2: SGHVS and FQNEAQ. CDR3: CASSFPPVAVLTF. In DNA form, the CDR3 reads TGTGCCAGCAGCTTTCCCCCGGTGGCCGTCCTGACTTTC.

This clonotype turned up a few times. V is TRBV12-3 or TRBV12-4 and J is TRBJ2-5; maybe TRBD1 (5 bases). Trimming stripped 6 bases from V and 4 bases from J, with 18 bases between. The length of the CDR3 is 15 residues. For the CDR3, the DNA is TGTGCCAGCAGCGAAATCGCCAGGGAAGGAGAGACCCAGTACTTC. It codes for CASSEIAREGETQYF.

The CDR3 protein is CASTHGRGELFF. CDR3 coding DNA: TGTGCCAGCACCCATGGGCGCGGGGAGCTGTTTTTT. This chain connects TRBV6-6 to TRBJ2-2, with unresolved D. V shed 7 bases and J shed 7 bases, with 10 bases lying between them. Germline values: CDR1 MNHNY, CDR2 SVGAGI (reference sequence). The CDR3 is made up of 12 amino acids.

In this sample, this clonotype turned up a few times. The V and J genes are TRBV7-9 and TRBJ1-2; no clear D. The CDR3 totals 13 residues. Germline V lookup: CDR1 SEHNR, CDR2 FQNEAQ (reference sequence). Trimming left V 5 bases short and J 1 base short, with 8 bases between. The CDR3 DNA reads as TGTGCCAGCAGCCCGAGTGTTAACTATGGCTACACCTTC. Translating it yields CASSPSVNYGYTF.

J is TRBJ2-6 and V is TRBV20-1; TRBD1 aligns across 8 bases. Germline CDR1 is DFQATT and CDR2 is SNEGSKA (reference sequence). V shed 6 bases and J 6 bases; nucleotides not matched to a gene: 4. The CDR3 consists of 13 residues. In nucleotides, the CDR3 is TGCAGTGCGCGGACAGGGTTGGCCAACGTCCTGACTTTC. It encodes CSARTGLANVLTF.

This clonotype was seen many times. The V gene is TRBV27, the J gene TRBJ1-1; D ambiguous. The CDR3 extends over 12 amino acids. Trimming cost V 8 bases and J 1 base, with 8 bases left between them. Germline CDR1 MNHEY, CDR2 SMNVEV (reference sequence). The CDR3 sequence is CASGRKNTEAFF. As DNA, the CDR3 is TGTGCCAGCGGGCGTAAGAACACTGAAGCTTTCTTT.

This clonotype was found many times. V is TRBV29-1 and J is TRBJ2-5; the D gene is possibly TRBD1 (5 bases). The V and J ends lost 3 bases and 5 bases respectively, with 10 bases between them. The CDR3 extends over 12 amino acids. Germline CDR1 is SQVTM and CDR2 is ANQGSEA. DNA for the CDR3: TGCAGCGTTGAGGGGCAGCAGGAGACCCAGTACTTC. It yields the protein CSVEGQQETQYF. The variable domain in full, completed from reference TRBV29-1 and TRBJ2-5, reads SAVISQKPSRDICQRGTSLTIQCQVDSQVTMMFWYRQQPGQSLTLIATANQGSEATYESGFVIDKFPISRPNLTFSTLTVSNMSPEDSSIYLCSVEGQQETQYFGPGTRLLVL.

This clonotype showed up just a few times. V usage is TRBV20-1 and J usage is TRBJ2-3; no clear D gene. Germline CDR1 reads DFQATT; CDR2 reads SNEGSKA (reference sequence). V was pared by 7 bases and J by 2 bases, with 10 bases between. The CDR3 has 12 residues. CDR3 nucleotides: TGCAGTGAAAGCTCCGACACAGATACGCAGTATTTT. The encoded protein is CSESSDTDTQYF.

This clonotype was found many times. The rearrangement joins TRBV20-1 to TRBJ1-5; TRBD1 might be the D (5 bases). Trimming removed 4 bases from V and 4 bases from J, with 11 bases in between. The germline gives CDR1 DFQATT, CDR2 SNEGSKA (reference sequence). CDR3 length: 13 residues. The CDR3 region is CSATTGGNQPQHF. In DNA, the CDR3 is TGCAGTGCTACCACCGGGGGAAATCAGCCCCAGCATTTT.

This clonotype was counted a few times. This sequence joins TRBV6-2 or TRBV6-3 and TRBJ2-7; the D gene could be TRBD1 or TRBD2 (5 bases each). The ends were cut back, 7 bases at V and 0 bases at J, with 10 bases in the middle. In germline, CDR1 is MNHEY, CDR2 SVGEGT. The CDR3 length is 13 residues. CDR3 in DNA: TGTGCCAGCACGGGGCGCCCCTCCTACGAGCAGTACTTC. This sequence encodes CASTGRPSYEQYF.

This clonotype showed up just a few times. The chain is built from TRBV9 and TRBJ2-2, with no clear D. The length of the CDR3 is 14 residues. Trimming pared 4 bases from V and 4 bases from J, leaving 11 bases between. Per germline, CDR1 SGDLS and CDR2 YYNGEE. The CDR3 protein is CASSTTWGTGELFF. The CDR3 DNA reads as TGTGCCAGCAGCACAACCTGGGGCACCGGGGAGCTGTTTTTT.

In its sample, this clonotype was seen a few times. The V call is TRBV24-1, the J call TRBJ2-5; 7 positions match TRBD1. The CDR3 loop spans 15 amino acids. The V gene's germline CDR1 is KGHDR and CDR2 SFDVKD. J lost 5 bases, V lost 3 bases, and 8 bases had no gene match. CDR3 in DNA: TGTGCCACCAGTGATCCCAACAGGGGTGGGGAGACCCAGTACTTC. It codes for CATSDPNRGGETQYF.

This clonotype was seen at least ten times. The V and J genes are TRBV20-1 and TRBJ1-1; a weak D match, TRBD1 (6 bases). Germline values: CDR1 DFQATT, CDR2 SNEGSKA (reference sequence). The V end lost 2 bases, the J end lost 1 base, and 8 bases lay between the germline ends. CDR3 length equals 13 residues. The CDR3 reads CSARKQGNTEAFF. CDR3 sequence (DNA): TGCAGTGCTAGAAAACAGGGGAACACTGAAGCTTTCTTT.

The chain carries TRBV4-1 and TRBJ1-5, with D perhaps TRBD1 (6 bases). The germline gives CDR1 MGHRA, CDR2 YSYEKL. The CDR3 length is 16 residues. Trimming took off 0 bases at V and 4 bases at J, with 13 bases between the two ends. CDR3 protein: CASSQDRYRENQPQHF. CDR3 in DNA: TGCGCCAGCAGCCAAGATAGGTACAGGGAGAATCAGCCCCAGCATTTT.

The chain recombines TRBV3-1 with TRBJ2-1, with unresolved D. CDR1 is LGHDT and CDR2 is YNNKEL in the germline V gene (reference sequence). This CDR3 region has 13 residues. V was cut by 2 bases and J by 10 bases, with 12 bases left in between. The CDR3 bases are TGTGCCAGCAGCCAAATGACCGCCAACGAGCAGTTCTTC. It translates to CASSQMTANEQFF.

Only one count was recorded for this clonotype. This chain connects TRBV6-1 to TRBJ1-1; D unresolved. V lost 3 bases, J lost 1 base, and 6 bases lay in between. This CDR3 region has 13 residues. Germline V gene lookup returns CDR1 MNHNS and CDR2 SASEGT. The CDR3 DNA is TGTGCCAGCAGTGACCACGCGAACACTGAAGCTTTCTTT. As protein: CASSDHANTEAFF.

The chain is built from TRBV5-1 and TRBJ2-3; the match to TRBD1 covers 9 bases. Per germline, CDR1 SGHRS and CDR2 YFSETQ. This CDR3 region has 17 residues. J gave up 5 bases and V 1 base, and 11 bases lay outside the gene matches. CDR3 sequence: CASSLSPTGGIGDTQYF. CDR3 sequence (DNA): TGCGCCAGCAGCTTGAGTCCGACAGGGGGGATTGGAGATACGCAGTATTTT.

This clonotype was recorded many times. The genes are TRBV5-1 and TRBJ2-3; D unresolved. Trimming shortened V by 0 bases and J by 0 bases, and 8 bases separated the two germline ends. This CDR3 is 15 amino acids long. Germline values: CDR1 SGHRS, CDR2 YFSETQ. The chain's CDR3 is CASSLEGASTDTQYF. In nucleotides, the CDR3 is TGCGCCAGCAGCTTGGAGGGTGCTAGCACAGATACGCAGTATTTT. Full variable domain (missing parts from reference TRBV5-1 and TRBJ2-3): KAGVTQTPRYLIKTRGQQVTLSCSPISGHRSVSWYQQTPGQGLQFLFEYFSETQRNKGNFPGRFSGRQFSNSRSEMNVSTLELGDSALYLCASSLEGASTDTQYFGPGTRLTVL.

A few counts support this clonotype. This chain links TRBV7-9 with TRBJ2-6, with D possibly matching TRBD2 (5 bases). The CDR3 has 15 amino acids. Per germline, CDR1 SEHNR and CDR2 FQNEAQ (reference sequence). Trimming cost V 4 bases and J 0 bases, with 7 bases left between them. The CDR3 is CASSWTGSGANVLTF. CDR3 in DNA: TGTGCCAGCAGCTGGACTGGCTCTGGGGCCAACGTCCTGACTTTC.

This clonotype turned up a few times. V usage is TRBV29-1 and J usage is TRBJ1-1; D is unresolved. This CDR3 is built from 14 residues. V was shortened by 6 bases and J by 0 bases, with 14 bases between the two germline ends. Germline V lookup: CDR1 SQVTM, CDR2 ANQGSEA. CDR3 region: CSVVLRLLNTEAFF. The CDR3 bases are TGCAGCGTGGTTCTACGATTGTTGAACACTGAAGCTTTCTTT.

The V and J genes are TRBV5-1 and TRBJ2-7, with D possibly being TRBD2 (5 bases). There are 14 residues in the CDR3. CDR1 is SGHRS, CDR2 YFSETQ, per germline. The germline V and J ends were trimmed by 6 bases and 7 bases, with 20 bases remaining between them. CDR3 in DNA: TGCGCCAGCACGGCGGCAGCGCCTACGGGGGAGCAGTACTTC. Translating it yields CASTAAAPTGEQYF.

This clonotype was counted only a few times. This chain joins TRBV5-1 and TRBJ1-1; weak D call: TRBD1 (5 bases). CDR1 SGHRS and CDR2 YFSETQ come from the germline V gene. The germline V and J ends were trimmed by 4 bases and 4 bases, with 14 bases remaining between them. CDR3 length: 14 residues. CDR3 in DNA: TGCGCCAGCAGCACCGACAGACCGACCACTGAAGCTTTCTTT. This codes for CASSTDRPTTEAFF.

This clonotype was counted between two and nine times. DNA for the CDR3: TGCAGTGCTAGTGAACTGGGACACACAGATACGCAGTATTTT. It codes for CSASELGHTDTQYF. V is TRBV20-1 and J is TRBJ2-3; D might be TRBD1 (6 bases). Per the germline V gene, CDR1 is DFQATT and CDR2 is SNEGSKA (reference sequence). The length of the CDR3 is 14 residues. V lost 3 bases and J lost 2, with 12 bases in between.

This clonotype was detected a few times. The rearrangement links TRBV20-1 to TRBJ1-2; D unresolved. V lost 0 bases and J 3 bases, leaving 8 bases between the germline ends. The CDR3 loop spans 13 amino acids. Germline assignment: CDR1 DFQATT and CDR2 SNEGSKA (reference sequence). This CDR3 is CSARDRADYGYTF. As DNA, the CDR3 is TGCAGTGCTAGAGATAGGGCTGACTATGGCTACACCTTC.